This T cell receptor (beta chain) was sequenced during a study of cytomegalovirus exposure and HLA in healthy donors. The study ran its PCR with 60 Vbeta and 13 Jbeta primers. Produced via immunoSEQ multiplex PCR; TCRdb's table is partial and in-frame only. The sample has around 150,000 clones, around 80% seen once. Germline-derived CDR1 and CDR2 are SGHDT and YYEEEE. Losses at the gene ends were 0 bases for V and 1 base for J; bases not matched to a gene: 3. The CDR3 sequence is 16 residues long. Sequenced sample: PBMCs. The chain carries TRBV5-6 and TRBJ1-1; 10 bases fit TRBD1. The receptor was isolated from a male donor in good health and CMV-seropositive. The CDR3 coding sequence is TGTGCCAGCAGCTTGGTGGACAGGGGGTGGAACACTGAAGCTTTCTTT. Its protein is CASSLVDRGWNTEAFF.